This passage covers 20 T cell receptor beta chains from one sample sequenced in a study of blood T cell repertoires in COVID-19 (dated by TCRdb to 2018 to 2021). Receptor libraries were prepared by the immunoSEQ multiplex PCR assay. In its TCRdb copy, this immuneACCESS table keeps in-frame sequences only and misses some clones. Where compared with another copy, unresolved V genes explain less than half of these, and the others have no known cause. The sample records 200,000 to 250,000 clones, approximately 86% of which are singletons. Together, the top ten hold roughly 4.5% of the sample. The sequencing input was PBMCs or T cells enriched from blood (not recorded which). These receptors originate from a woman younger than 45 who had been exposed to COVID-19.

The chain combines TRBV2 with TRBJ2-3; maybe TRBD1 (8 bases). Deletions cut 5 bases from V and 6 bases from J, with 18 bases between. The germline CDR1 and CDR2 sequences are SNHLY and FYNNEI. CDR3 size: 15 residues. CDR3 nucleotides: TGTGCCAGCAGTAAGAATGACAGGGGAGGGGATACGCAGTATTTT. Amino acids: CASSKNDRGGDTQYF.

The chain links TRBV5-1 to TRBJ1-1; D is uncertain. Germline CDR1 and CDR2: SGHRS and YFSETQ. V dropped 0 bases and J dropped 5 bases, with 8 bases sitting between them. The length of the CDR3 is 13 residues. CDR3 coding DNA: TGCGCCAGCAGCTTGGGCGGGTTTACTGAAGCTTTCTTT. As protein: CASSLGGFTEAFF.

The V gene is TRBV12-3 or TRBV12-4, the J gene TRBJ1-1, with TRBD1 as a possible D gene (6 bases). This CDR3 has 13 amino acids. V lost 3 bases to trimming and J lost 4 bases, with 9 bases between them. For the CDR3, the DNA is TGTGCCAGCAGTTTCACAGGGTTCACTGAAGCTTTCTTT. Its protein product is CASSFTGFTEAFF.

The CDR3 sequence: CASSALKGGAGQPQHF. The CDR3 DNA sequence: TGTGCCAGCAGCGCCTTGAAAGGGGGCGCGGGTCAGCCCCAGCATTTT. V and J are TRBV27 and TRBJ1-5, with 7 bases that match TRBD1. Germline-derived CDR1 and CDR2 are MNHEY and SMNVEV (reference sequence). Losses at the gene ends were 6 bases for V and 6 bases for J; bases not matched to a gene: 14. The CDR3 contains 16 residues.

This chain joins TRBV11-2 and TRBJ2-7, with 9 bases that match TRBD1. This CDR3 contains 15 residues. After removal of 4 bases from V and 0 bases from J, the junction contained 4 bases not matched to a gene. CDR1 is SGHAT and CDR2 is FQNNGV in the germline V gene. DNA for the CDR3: TGTGCCAGCAGCTATCACAGGGGGCACTCCTACGAGCAGTACTTC. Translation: CASSYHRGHSYEQYF. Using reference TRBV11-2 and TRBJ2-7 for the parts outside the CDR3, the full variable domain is EAGVAQSPRYKIIEKRQSVAFWCNPISGHATLYWYQQILGQGPKLLIQFQNNGVVDDSQLPKDRFSAERLKGVDSTLKIQPAKLEDSAVYLCASSYHRGHSYEQYFGPGTRLTVT.

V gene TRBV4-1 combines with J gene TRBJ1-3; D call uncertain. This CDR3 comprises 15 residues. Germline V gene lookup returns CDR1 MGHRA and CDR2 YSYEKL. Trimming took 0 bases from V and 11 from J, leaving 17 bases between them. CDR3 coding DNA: TGCGCCAGCAGCCAAGAACCCGGTCTGATAAAATCCATATATTTT. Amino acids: CASSQEPGLIKSIYF.

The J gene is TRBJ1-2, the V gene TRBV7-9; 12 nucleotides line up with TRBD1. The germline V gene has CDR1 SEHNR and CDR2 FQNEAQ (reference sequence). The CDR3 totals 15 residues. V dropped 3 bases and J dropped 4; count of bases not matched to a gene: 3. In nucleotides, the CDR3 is TGTGCCAGCAGCTTCGGGACAGGGGGCGTCTATGGCTACACCTTC. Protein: CASSFGTGGVYGYTF. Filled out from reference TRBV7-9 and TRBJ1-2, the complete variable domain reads DTGVSQNPRHKITKRGQNVTFRCDPISEHNRLYWYRQTLGQGPEFLTYFQNEAQLEKSRLLSDRFSAERPKGSFSTLEIQRTEQGDSAMYLCASSFGTGGVYGYTFGSGTRLTVV.

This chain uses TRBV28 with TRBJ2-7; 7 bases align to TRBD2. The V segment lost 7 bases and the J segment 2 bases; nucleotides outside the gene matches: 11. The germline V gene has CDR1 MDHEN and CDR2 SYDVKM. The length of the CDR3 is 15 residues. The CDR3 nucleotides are TGTGCCAGCAATCAGGGAGGGGTCGGAACCTACGAGCAGTACTTC. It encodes CASNQGGVGTYEQYF.

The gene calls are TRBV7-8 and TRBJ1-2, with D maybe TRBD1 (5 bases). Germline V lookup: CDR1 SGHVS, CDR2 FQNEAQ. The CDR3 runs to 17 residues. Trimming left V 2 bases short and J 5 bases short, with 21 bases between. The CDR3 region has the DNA TGTGCCAGCAGCTTATCGTCCTTGAAGTCCAGGACATATGGCTACACCTTC. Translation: CASSLSSLKSRTYGYTF.

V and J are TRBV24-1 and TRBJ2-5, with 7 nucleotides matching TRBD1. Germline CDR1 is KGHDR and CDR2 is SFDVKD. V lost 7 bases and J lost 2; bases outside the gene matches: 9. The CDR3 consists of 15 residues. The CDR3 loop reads CATSLEGQEQETQYF. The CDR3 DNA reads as TGTGCCACCAGCCTAGAAGGACAGGAACAAGAGACCCAGTACTTC.

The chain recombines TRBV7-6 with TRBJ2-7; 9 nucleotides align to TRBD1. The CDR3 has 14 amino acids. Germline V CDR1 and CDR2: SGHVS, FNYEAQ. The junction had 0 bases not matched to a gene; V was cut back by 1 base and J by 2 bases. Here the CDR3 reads CASSLGTGAYEQYF. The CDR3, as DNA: TGTGCCAGCAGCTTAGGGACAGGGGCCTACGAGCAGTACTTC.

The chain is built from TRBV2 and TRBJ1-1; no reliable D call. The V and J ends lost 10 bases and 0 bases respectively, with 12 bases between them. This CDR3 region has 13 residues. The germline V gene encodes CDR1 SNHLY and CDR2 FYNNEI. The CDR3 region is CATEEGLNTEAFF. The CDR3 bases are TGTGCCACAGAGGAGGGATTGAACACTGAAGCTTTCTTT. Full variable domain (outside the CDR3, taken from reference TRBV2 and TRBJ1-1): EPEVTQTPSHQVTQMGQEVILRCVPISNHLYFYWYRQILGQKVEFLVSFYNNEISEKSEIFDDQFSVERPDGSNFTLKIRSTKLEDSAMYFCATEEGLNTEAFFGQGTRLTVV.

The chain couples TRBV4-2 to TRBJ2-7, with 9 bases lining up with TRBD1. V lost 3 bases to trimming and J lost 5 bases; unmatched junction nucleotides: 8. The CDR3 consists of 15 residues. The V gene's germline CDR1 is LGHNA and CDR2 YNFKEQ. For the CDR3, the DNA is TGTGCCAGCAGCCACGCCGGGACAGGGAGCAACGAGCAGTACTTC. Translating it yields CASSHAGTGSNEQYF.

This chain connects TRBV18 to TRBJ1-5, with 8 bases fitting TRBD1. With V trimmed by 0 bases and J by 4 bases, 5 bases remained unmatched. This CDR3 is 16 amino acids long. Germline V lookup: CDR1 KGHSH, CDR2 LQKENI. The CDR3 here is CASSPPGDRLNQPQHF. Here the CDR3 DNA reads TGTGCCAGCTCACCACCGGGGGACAGGCTTAATCAGCCCCAGCATTTT.

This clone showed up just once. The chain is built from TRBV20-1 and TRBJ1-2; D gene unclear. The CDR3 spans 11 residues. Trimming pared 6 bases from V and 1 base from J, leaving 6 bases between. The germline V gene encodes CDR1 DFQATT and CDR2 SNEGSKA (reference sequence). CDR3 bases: TGCAGTGCCCCCCATAACTATGGCTACACCTTC. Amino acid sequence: CSAPHNYGYTF.

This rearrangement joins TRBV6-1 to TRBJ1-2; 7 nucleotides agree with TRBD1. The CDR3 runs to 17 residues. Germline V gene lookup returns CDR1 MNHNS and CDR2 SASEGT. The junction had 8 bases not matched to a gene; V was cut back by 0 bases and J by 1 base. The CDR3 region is CASSEALGGVYNYGYTF. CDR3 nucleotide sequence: TGTGCCAGCAGTGAAGCGCTAGGGGGCGTCTATAACTATGGCTACACCTTC.

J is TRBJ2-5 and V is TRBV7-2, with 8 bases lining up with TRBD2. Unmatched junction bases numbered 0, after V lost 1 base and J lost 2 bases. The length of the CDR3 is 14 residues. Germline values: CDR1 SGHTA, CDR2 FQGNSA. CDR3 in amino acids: CASSLERGQETQYF. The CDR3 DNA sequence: TGTGCCAGCAGCTTAGAGCGGGGGCAAGAGACCCAGTACTTC.

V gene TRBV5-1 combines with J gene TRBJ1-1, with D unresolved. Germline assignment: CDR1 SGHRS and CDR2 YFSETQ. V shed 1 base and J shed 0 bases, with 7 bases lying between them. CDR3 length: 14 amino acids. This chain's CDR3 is CASSLTSMNTEAFF. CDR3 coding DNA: TGCGCCAGCAGCTTGACATCCATGAACACTGAAGCTTTCTTT.

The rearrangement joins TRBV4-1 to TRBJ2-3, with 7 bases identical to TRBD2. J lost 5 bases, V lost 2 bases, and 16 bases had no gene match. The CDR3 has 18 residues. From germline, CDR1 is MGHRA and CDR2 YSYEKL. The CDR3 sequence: CASSQKSQKQSGGDTQYF. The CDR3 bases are TGCGCCAGCAGCCAAAAGTCTCAGAAACAGTCGGGGGGAGATACGCAGTATTTT.

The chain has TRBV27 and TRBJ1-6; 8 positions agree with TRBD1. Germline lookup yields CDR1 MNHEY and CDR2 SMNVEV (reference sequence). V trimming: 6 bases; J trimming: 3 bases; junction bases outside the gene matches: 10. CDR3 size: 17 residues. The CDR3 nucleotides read TGTGCCAGCAGGAAGGGGACAGGCGGGTACTATAATTCACCCCTCCACTTT. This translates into CASRKGTGGYYNSPLHF.